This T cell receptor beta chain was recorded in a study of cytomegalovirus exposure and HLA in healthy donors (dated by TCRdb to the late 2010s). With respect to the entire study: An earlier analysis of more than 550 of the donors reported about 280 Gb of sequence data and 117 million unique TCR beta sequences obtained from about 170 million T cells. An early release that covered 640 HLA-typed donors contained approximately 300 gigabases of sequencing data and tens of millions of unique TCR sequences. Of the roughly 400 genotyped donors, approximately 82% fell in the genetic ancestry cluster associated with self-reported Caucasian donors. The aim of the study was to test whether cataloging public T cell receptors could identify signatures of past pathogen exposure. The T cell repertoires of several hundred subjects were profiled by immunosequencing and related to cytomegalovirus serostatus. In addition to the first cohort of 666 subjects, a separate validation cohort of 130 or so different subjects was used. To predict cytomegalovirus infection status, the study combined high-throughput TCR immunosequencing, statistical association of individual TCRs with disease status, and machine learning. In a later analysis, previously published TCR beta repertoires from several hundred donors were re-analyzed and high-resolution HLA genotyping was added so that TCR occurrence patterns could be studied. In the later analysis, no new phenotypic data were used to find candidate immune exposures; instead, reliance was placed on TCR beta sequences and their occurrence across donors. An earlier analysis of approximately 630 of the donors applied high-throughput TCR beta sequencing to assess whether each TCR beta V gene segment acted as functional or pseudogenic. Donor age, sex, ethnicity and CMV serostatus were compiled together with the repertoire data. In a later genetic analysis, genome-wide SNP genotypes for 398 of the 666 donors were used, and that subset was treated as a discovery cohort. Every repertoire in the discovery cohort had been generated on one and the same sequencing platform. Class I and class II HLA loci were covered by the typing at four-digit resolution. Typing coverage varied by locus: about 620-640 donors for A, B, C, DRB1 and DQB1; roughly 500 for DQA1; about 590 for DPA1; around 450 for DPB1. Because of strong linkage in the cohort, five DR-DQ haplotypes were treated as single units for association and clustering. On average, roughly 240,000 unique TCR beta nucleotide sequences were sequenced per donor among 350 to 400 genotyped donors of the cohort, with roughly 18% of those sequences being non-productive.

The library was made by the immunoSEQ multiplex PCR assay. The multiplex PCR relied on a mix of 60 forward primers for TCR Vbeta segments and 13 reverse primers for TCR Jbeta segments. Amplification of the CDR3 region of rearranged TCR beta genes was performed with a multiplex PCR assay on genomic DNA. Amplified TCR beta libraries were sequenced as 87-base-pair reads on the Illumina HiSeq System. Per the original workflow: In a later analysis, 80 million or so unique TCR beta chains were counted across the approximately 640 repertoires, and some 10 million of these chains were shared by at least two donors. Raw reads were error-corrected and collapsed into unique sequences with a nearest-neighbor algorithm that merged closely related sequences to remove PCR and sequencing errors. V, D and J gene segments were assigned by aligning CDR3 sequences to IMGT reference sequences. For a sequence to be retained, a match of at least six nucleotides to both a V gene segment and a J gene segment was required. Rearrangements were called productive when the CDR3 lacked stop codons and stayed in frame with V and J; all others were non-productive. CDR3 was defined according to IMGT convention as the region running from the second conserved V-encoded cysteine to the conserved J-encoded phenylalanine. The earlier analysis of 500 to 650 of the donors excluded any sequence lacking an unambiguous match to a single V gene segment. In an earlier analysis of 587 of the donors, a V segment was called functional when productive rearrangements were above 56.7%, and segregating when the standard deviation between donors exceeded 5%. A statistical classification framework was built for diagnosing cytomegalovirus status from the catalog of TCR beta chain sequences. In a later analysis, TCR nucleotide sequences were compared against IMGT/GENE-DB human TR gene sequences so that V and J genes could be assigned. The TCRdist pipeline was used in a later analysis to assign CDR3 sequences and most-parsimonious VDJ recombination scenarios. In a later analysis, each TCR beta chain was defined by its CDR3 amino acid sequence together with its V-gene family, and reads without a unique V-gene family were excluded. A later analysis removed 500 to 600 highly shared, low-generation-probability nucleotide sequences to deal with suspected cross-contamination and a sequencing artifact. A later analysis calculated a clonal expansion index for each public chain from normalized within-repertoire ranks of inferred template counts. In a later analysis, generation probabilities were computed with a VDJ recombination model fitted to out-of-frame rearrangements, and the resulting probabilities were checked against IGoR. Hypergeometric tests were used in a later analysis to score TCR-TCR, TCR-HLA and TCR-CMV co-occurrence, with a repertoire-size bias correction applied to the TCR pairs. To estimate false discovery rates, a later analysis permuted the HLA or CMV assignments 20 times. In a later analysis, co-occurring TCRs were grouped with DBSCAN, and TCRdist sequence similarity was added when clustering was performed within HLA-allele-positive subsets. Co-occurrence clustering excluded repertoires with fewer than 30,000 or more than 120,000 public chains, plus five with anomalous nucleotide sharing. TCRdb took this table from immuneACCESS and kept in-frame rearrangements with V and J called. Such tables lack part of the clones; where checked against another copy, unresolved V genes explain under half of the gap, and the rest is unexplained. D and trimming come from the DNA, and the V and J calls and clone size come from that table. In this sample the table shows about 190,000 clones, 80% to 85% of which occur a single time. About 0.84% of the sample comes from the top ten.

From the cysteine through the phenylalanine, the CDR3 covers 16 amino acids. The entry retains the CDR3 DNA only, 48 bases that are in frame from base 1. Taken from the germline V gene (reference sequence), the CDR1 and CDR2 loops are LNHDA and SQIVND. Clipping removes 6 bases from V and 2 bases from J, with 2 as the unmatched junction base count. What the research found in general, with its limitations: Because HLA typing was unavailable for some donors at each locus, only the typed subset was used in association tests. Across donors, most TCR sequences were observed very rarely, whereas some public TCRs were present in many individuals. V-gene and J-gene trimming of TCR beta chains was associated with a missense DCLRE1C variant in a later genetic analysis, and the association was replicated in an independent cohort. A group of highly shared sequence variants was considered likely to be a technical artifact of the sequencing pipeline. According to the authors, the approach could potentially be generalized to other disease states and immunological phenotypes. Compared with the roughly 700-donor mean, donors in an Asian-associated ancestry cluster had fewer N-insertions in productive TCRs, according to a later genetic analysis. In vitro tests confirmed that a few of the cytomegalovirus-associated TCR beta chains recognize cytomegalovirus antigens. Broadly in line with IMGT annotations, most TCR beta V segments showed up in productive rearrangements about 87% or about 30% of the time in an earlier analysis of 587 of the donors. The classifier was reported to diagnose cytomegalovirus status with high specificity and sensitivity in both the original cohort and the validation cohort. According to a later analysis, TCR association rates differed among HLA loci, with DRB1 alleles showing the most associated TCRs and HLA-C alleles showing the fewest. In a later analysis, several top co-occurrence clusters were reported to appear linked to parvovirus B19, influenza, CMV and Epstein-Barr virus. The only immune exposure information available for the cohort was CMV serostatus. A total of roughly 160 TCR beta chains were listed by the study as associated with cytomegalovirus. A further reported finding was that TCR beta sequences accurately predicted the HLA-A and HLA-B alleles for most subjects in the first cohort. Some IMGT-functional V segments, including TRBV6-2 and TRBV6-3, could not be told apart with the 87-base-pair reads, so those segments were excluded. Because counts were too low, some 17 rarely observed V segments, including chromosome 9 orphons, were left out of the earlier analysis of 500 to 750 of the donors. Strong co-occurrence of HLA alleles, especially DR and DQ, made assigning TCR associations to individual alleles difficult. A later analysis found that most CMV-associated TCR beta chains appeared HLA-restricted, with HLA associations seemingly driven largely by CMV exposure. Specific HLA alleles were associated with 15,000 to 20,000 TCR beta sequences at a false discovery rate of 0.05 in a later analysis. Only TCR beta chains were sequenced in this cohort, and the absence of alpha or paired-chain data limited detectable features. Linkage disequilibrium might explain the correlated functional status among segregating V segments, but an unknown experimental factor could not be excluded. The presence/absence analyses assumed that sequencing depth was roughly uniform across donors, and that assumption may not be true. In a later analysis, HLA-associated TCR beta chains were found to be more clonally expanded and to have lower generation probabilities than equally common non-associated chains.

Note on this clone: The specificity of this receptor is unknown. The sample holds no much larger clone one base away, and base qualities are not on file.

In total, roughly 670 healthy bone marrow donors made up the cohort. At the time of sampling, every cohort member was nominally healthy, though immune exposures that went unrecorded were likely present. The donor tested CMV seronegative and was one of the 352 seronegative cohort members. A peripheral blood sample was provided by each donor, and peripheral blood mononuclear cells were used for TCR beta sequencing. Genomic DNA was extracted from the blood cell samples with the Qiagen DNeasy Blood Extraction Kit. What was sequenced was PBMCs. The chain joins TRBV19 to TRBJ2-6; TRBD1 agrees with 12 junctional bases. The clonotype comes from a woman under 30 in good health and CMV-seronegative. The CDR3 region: CASSGTGGPGANVLTF. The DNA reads TGTGCCAGTAGCGGGACAGGGGGCCCTGGGGCCAACGTCCTGACTTTC.